Below, 31 T cell receptor beta chains from the same sample are listed, as sequenced in a study of control samples from healthy donors and cancer patients. Here immunoSEQ multiplex PCR was the method, and the copy in TCRdb shows in-frame clones only, minus some. The sample includes under 150,000 clones, around 90% of them seen just once. The sequencing sample was made of blood. These receptors were taken from a young man in good health.

V usage is TRBV4-2 and J usage is TRBJ1-5; D remains unclear. The CDR3 consists of 16 residues. Germline loops: CDR1 LGHNA, CDR2 YNFKEQ. The germline V and J ends were trimmed by 2 bases and 1 base, with 12 bases remaining between them. CDR3 amino acids: CASSQYEGGSNQPQHF. The CDR3 coding sequence is TGTGCCAGCAGCCAATATGAGGGAGGCAGCAATCAGCCCCAGCATTTT.

The rearrangement uses TRBV29-1 and TRBJ2-5; TRBD1 aligns across 7 bases. Germline V CDR1 and CDR2: SQVTM, ANQGSEA. Trimming took 8 bases from V and 4 from J; bases not matched to a gene: 13. The CDR3 runs to 14 residues. The CDR3 is CSSRTGDSPETQYF. The DNA for the CDR3 is TGCAGCTCCCGGACAGGAGACTCCCCAGAGACCCAGTACTTC.

The rearrangement joins TRBV25-1 to TRBJ1-1; D is ambiguous. V shed 4 bases and J shed 1 base, with 10 bases lying between them. CDR1 and CDR2 from the germline V gene are MGHDK and SYGVNS. CDR3 size: 14 residues. CDR3 sequence (DNA): TGTGCCAGCAGTGTCCCCGGAAAGAACACTGAAGCTTTCTTT. Protein: CASSVPGKNTEAFF.

The V call is TRBV15, the J call TRBJ1-1; D remains ambiguous. Germline V gene sequence: CDR1 LNHNV, CDR2 YYDKDF (reference sequence). Trimming took 4 bases from V and 4 from J, leaving 28 bases between them. CDR3 length equals 19 residues. In DNA, the CDR3 is TGTGCCACCAGCAACCCGAGAGGCCCGAAGCTCTTCAGCGGCACTGAAGCTTTCTTT. Translating it yields CATSNPRGPKLFSGTEAFF.

The chain joins TRBV7-6 to TRBJ1-1; no definite D call. V was trimmed by 1 base and J by 2 bases, leaving 5 bases between them. CDR1 and CDR2 (germline): SGHVS, FNYEAQ. This CDR3 has 13 residues. The CDR3 DNA follows: TGTGCCAGCAGCTTAGACGTTAACACTGAAGCTTTCTTT. Its translation: CASSLDVNTEAFF.

The chain recombines TRBV11-3 with TRBJ2-3; D gene uncertain. The CDR3 is 12 amino acids. V was cut by 0 bases and J by 8 bases, with 6 bases left in between. Germline V lookup: CDR1 SGHNT, CDR2 YENEEA. The CDR3 loop reads CASSLDLGTQYF. DNA of the CDR3: TGTGCCAGCAGCTTAGATTTAGGTACGCAGTATTTT.

V and J are TRBV6-6 and TRBJ1-3; tentatively, D is TRBD1 (5 bases). Germline CDR1 reads MNHNY; CDR2 reads SVGAGI (reference sequence). The CDR3 runs to 15 residues. Trimming left V 6 bases short and J 2 bases short, with 14 bases between. CDR3 sequence: CASSLDQGAGNTIYF. CDR3 coding DNA: TGTGCCAGCAGCCTGGACCAAGGGGCTGGAAACACCATATATTTT.

This chain uses TRBV5-4 with TRBJ1-6, with 8 bases matching TRBD1. The CDR3 sequence is 15 residues long. J gave up 5 bases and V 4 bases, and 5 bases lay outside the gene matches. Germline loops: CDR1 SGHNT, CDR2 YYREEE (reference sequence). Written as DNA, the CDR3 is TGTGCCAGCAGCCCAACGGGACAGGATAATTCACCCCTCCACTTT. It codes for CASSPTGQDNSPLHF.

The chain recombines TRBV9 with TRBJ1-2, with 7 bases aligning to TRBD1. CDR3 size: 15 residues. Trimming took 4 bases from V and 8 from J; bases not matched to a gene: 14. Germline CDR1 is SGDLS and CDR2 is YYNGEE. The CDR3 loop is CASSLGQATNRGYTF. DNA of the CDR3: TGTGCCAGCAGCCTAGGACAGGCAACTAATAGGGGCTACACCTTC.

This chain connects TRBV24-1 to TRBJ2-4; 7 bases fit TRBD2. From germline, CDR1 is KGHDR and CDR2 SFDVKD. With V trimmed by 4 bases and J by 1 base, 6 bases remained unmatched. This CDR3 spans 16 amino acids. In nucleotides, the CDR3 is TGTGCCACCAGTGACCCCGTCGGGGGGGCCAAAAACATTCAGTACTTC. Amino acids: CATSDPVGGAKNIQYF.

The rearrangement links TRBV5-6 to TRBJ1-6, with TRBD1 identical over 9 bases. V lost 4 bases and J lost 10; bases outside the gene matches: 6. The CDR3 is 14 amino acids. CDR1 SGHDT and CDR2 YYEEEE come from the germline V gene. CDR3 sequence reads: CASSNDRGGSPLHF. CDR3 DNA: TGTGCCAGCAGCAACGACAGGGGGGGATCACCCCTCCACTTT.

The chain couples TRBV7-3 to TRBJ2-1; 7 bases match TRBD1. The germline gives CDR1 SGHTA, CDR2 FQGTGA. Unmatched junction bases numbered 8, after V lost 6 bases and J lost 9 bases. The CDR3 is 13 residues long. The CDR3, as DNA: TGTGCCAGCAGTATTGATCGGGACAGTGAGCAGTTCTTC. Translating it yields CASSIDRDSEQFF.

This clone showed up just a few times. V and J are TRBV24-1 and TRBJ1-2; D uncertain. The germline V gene has CDR1 KGHDR and CDR2 SFDVKD. This CDR3 comprises 13 residues. With 2 bases removed from V and 7 bases from J, the gap between germline ends came to 10 bases. CDR3 nucleotides: TGTGCCACCAGTGATTCGGCCCGGCTTGGCTACACCTTC. Protein sequence: CATSDSARLGYTF.

Note on this clone: Additional DNA sequences in this sample encode the identical CDR3. The chain joins TRBV27 to TRBJ2-7; 7 bases line up with TRBD1. Germline trimming cut 6 bases from V and 4 bases from J; bases unmatched to any gene: 12. Germline lookup yields CDR1 MNHEY and CDR2 SMNVEV (reference sequence). The CDR3 totals 15 residues. The CDR3 is CASRTTPGQTYEQYF. DNA for the CDR3: TGTGCCAGCAGAACTACTCCGGGACAGACATACGAGCAGTACTTC.

The rearrangement uses TRBV2 and TRBJ1-1; D not resolved. Germline V gives CDR1 SNHLY, CDR2 FYNNEI. Trimming removed 3 bases from V and 0 bases from J, with 11 bases in between. The CDR3 loop spans 15 amino acids. CDR3 residues: CASSDLMRVNTEAFF. Written as DNA, the CDR3 is TGTGCCAGCAGTGACTTGATGAGGGTGAACACTGAAGCTTTCTTT.

V and J are TRBV6-5 and TRBJ2-7, with 10 bases lining up with TRBD1. The CDR3 is 14 amino acids. The V gene's germline CDR1 is MNHEY and CDR2 SVGAGI. After removal of 7 bases from V and 6 bases from J, the junction contained 9 bases not matched to a gene. The CDR3 coding sequence is TGTGCCAGCAAGGGACTAGGGACAGGGGCCGAGCAGTACTTC. Translation gives CASKGLGTGAEQYF.

V is TRBV11-2 and J is TRBJ1-6, with 8 nucleotides matching TRBD1. The germline V gene has CDR1 SGHAT and CDR2 FQNNGV. This CDR3 is built from 16 residues. V lost 4 bases, J lost 8 bases, and 10 bases stayed unmatched. The CDR3 loop reads CASSSLRTGLDSPLHF. CDR3 DNA: TGTGCCAGCAGCTCACTTCGGACAGGGCTGGATTCACCCCTCCACTTT. Looking up the rest from reference TRBV11-2 and TRBJ1-6 gives the full variable domain: EAGVAQSPRYKIIEKRQSVAFWCNPISGHATLYWYQQILGQGPKLLIQFQNNGVVDDSQLPKDRFSAERLKGVDSTLKIQPAKLEDSAVYLCASSSLRTGLDSPLHFGNGTRLTVT.

This chain uses TRBV5-4 with TRBJ1-3; TRBD1 agrees at 7 bases. The CDR3 is 12 amino acids. CDR1 and CDR2 from the germline V gene are SGHNT and YYREEE (reference sequence). V lost 10 bases, J lost 2 bases, and 3 bases stayed unmatched. CDR3 in amino acids: CAEGAPGNTIYF. The CDR3 nucleotides are TGTGCCGAGGGGGCGCCTGGAAACACCATATATTTT.

Details on this clone: Different DNA sequences within this sample yield the same CDR3. This chain uses TRBV27 with TRBJ1-1; D not certain. Trimming took off 2 bases at V and 2 bases at J, with 6 bases between the two ends. CDR1 is MNHEY and CDR2 is SMNVEV in the germline V gene (reference sequence). The CDR3 has 13 residues. The CDR3 bases are TGTGCCAGCAGTTTAAGTAGAAACACTGAAGCTTTCTTT. It encodes CASSLSRNTEAFF.

A single count supports this clone. The chain couples TRBV4-3 to TRBJ1-6; D perhaps matches TRBD1 (6 bases). The V gene's germline CDR1 is LGHNA and CDR2 YSLEER. Trimming shortened V by 0 bases and J by 14 bases, and 8 bases separated the two germline ends. CDR3 length: 12 amino acids. The CDR3 sequence: CASSQEAGALHF. The CDR3 DNA follows: TGCGCCAGCAGCCAAGAAGCAGGGGCCCTCCACTTT.

This chain links TRBV7-9 with TRBJ2-7; 10 nucleotides line up with TRBD2. CDR3 length equals 15 residues. V was clipped by 0 bases and J by 3 bases; unmatched bases: 2. Germline assignment: CDR1 SEHNR and CDR2 FQNEAQ (reference sequence). CDR3 amino acids: CASSLAGLAVYEQYF. Here the CDR3 DNA reads TGTGCCAGCAGCTTAGCTGGACTAGCGGTCTACGAGCAGTACTTC.

V is TRBV29-1 and J is TRBJ2-1, with D possibly being TRBD2 (5 bases). The CDR3 is 16 amino acids. Germline CDR1 SQVTM, CDR2 ANQGSEA. Trimming removed 7 bases at V and 9 bases at J, with 28 bases between. For the CDR3, the DNA is TGCAGCGGAGAGGGCATGACGGGTCCGGGCTTTGGTGAGCAGTTCTTC. It encodes CSGEGMTGPGFGEQFF.

This rearrangement joins TRBV19 to TRBJ2-5, with unresolved D. The germline CDR1 and CDR2 sequences are LNHDA and SQIVND (reference sequence). The germline V and J ends were trimmed by 6 bases and 4 bases, with 15 bases remaining between them. CDR3 length equals 14 residues. This CDR3 reads CASSPGVGPETQYF. The DNA of the CDR3 is TGTGCCAGTAGCCCAGGAGTTGGGCCAGAGACCCAGTACTTC. The full variable domain, rest sourced from reference TRBV19 and TRBJ2-5, is DGGITQSPKYLFRKEGQNVTLSCEQNLNHDAMYWYRQDPGQGLRLIYYSQIVNDFQKGDIAEGYSVSREKKESFPLTVTSAQKNPTAFYLCASSPGVGPETQYFGPGTRLLVL.

V is TRBV11-2 and J is TRBJ2-7; 9 bases map to TRBD1. Germline CDR1 and CDR2: SGHAT and FQNNGV. This CDR3 is 14 amino acids long. After removal of 5 bases from V and 2 bases from J, the junction contained 4 bases not matched to a gene. The CDR3 region has the DNA TGTGCCAGCAGCGGGGACAGGGAACCCTACGAGCAGTACTTC. Protein sequence: CASSGDREPYEQYF.

The rearrangement uses TRBV3-1 (or the pseudogene TRBV3-2) and TRBJ2-3; TRBD1 matches at 8 bases. Trimming cost V 2 bases and J 4 bases; bases outside gene matches: 5. This CDR3 has 15 residues. Germline V CDR1 and CDR2: LGHDT, YNNKEL (reference sequence). This CDR3 reads CASSQTQGGADTQYF. CDR3 DNA: TGTGCCAGCAGCCAAACACAGGGGGGAGCAGATACGCAGTATTTT.

The chain joins TRBV11-2 to TRBJ1-2, with 7 bases that match TRBD1. CDR1 and CDR2 from the germline V gene are SGHAT and FQNNGV. The V and J ends lost 2 bases and 9 bases, in that order; junction bases with no gene match: 15. The CDR3 runs 16 residues. DNA for the CDR3: TGTGCCAGCAGCTTACGTGGGGACAGCGGTTTTTTCAGCTACACCTTC. Translating it yields CASSLRGDSGFFSYTF.

This chain connects TRBV6-5 to TRBJ1-2; D is uncertain. Per germline, CDR1 MNHEY and CDR2 SVGAGI. Trimming removed 6 bases from V and 3 bases from J, with 14 bases in between. The CDR3 extends over 14 amino acids. CDR3 loop: CASRSRTGYYGYTF. CDR3 coding DNA: TGTGCCAGCAGATCGCGGACGGGTTACTATGGCTACACCTTC.

The rearrangement joins TRBV12-3 or TRBV12-4 to TRBJ2-1; D not resolved. The germline V and J ends were trimmed by 3 bases and 9 bases, with 12 bases remaining between them. The CDR3 is 13 amino acids. CDR3 region: CASSFRSDFEQFF. CDR3 DNA sequence: TGTGCCAGCAGTTTTAGATCCGACTTTGAGCAGTTCTTC.

V gene TRBV19 combines with J gene TRBJ2-7; a possible D gene is TRBD1 (5 bases). CDR3 length: 13 amino acids. The V and J ends lost 4 bases and 3 bases respectively, with 10 bases between them. CDR1 and CDR2 (germline): LNHDA, SQIVND (reference sequence). The CDR3 DNA sequence: TGTGCCAGTAGTACCCAGGGCCACTACGAGCAGTACTTC. Translating it yields CASSTQGHYEQYF.

This sequence joins TRBV30 and TRBJ2-1, with D unresolved. Looked up from germline, CDR1 is GTSNPN and CDR2 is SVGIG (reference sequence). The ends were cut back, 5 bases at V and 0 bases at J, with 8 bases in the middle. CDR3 length: 13 amino acids. CDR3 amino acids: CAWSEGSYNEQFF. CDR3 nucleotide sequence: TGTGCCTGGTCAGAAGGCTCCTACAATGAGCAGTTCTTC. The full variable domain, in which reference TRBV30 and TRBJ2-1 provide the parts outside the CDR3, is SQTIHQWPATLVQPVGSPLSLECTVEGTSNPNLYWYRQAAGRGLQLLFYSVGIGQISSEVPQNLSASRPQDRQFILSSKKLLLSDSGFYLCAWSEGSYNEQFFGPGTRLTVL.

The genes are TRBV11-2 and TRBJ2-7; 11 positions agree with TRBD1. Germline loops: CDR1 SGHAT, CDR2 FQNNGV. With V trimmed by 5 bases and J by 3 bases, 3 bases remained unmatched. CDR3 length: 14 amino acids. This CDR3 reads CASSPGTGGYEQYF. For the CDR3, the DNA is TGTGCCAGCAGCCCCGGGACAGGGGGCTACGAGCAGTACTTC.